The entry below gives a single T cell receptor beta chain sequence along with its context. Its antigen target is currently unknown. No clone much larger than this one lies a single base away; base qualities are absent. Trimmed from V: 5 bases; trimmed from J: 6 bases; junction bases lacking a gene match: 6. CDR1 SEHNR and CDR2 FQNEAQ are derived from the germline V gene (reference sequence). There are 13 amino acids in the CDR3, from cysteine to phenylalanine inclusive. This entry keeps only the CDR3 DNA: 39 bases, framed from base 1. TCRbeta CDR3 regions were amplified from genomic DNA using the immunoSEQ Assay, a bias-controlled multiplex PCR. The study's own analysis went as follows. The number of nucleated cells in each sample was estimated from the amplification of reference gene primers within the assay. To quantify the absolute abundance of each unique TCRbeta CDR3 rearrangement, sequence reads were collapsed and filtered. For each sample, productive Simpson clonality was calculated as the square root of Simpson's diversity index over productive rearrangements. The immuneACCESS repertoire file appears here via TCRdb, limited to in-frame rearrangements. These files lack a portion of the clones; in checked studies, under half of the deficit traces to unresolved V genes, and the cause of the others is not known. Clone size and V and J calls were adopted from that table, with D and trimming inferred from the DNA. The sample has 200,000 to 250,000 clones on record, approximately 80% of them singletons. Approximately 7.5% of the sample goes to the ten largest clones.

This sample was included in a study of blood T cell repertoires in COVID-19 (dated by TCRdb to about 2020). Looking at the study overall: Samples covering the acute and convalescent phases of COVID-19 were provided by collaborators in the United States, Italy and Spain. The samples were drawn from the first 160 participants of the ongoing ImmuneRACE study and from over a thousand subjects provided by 6 global collaborators. A de-identified subject ID, COVID-19 status, age in years and sex were almost always included in the sample metadata. Where available, HLA class I and class II types were obtained from metadata supplied by the sample provider rather than from assay-based typing. The prospective study material was composed of cDNA or gDNA derived from T cells, B-cell-depleted T cells, or PBMCs. A freely available public database, intended as a resource for researchers studying the immune response to SARS-CoV-2, is where the repertoires were released. The dataset comprised deeply sampled blood TCRbeta repertoires from subjects exposed to, actively infected with, or recovered from COVID-19.

Paper-wide results and their limitations: How much clinical and demographic metadata was included differed by source and by participant, and the metadata was provided uncurated.

One collaborating source in Seattle enrolled patients while the patients were actively infected and followed the patients over time throughout the course of disease. Whole blood was collected in K2EDTA tubes by collaborating institutions according to the institutions' own protocols. For TCRbeta analysis, collaborator samples were shipped as frozen whole blood, as isolated PBMCs, or as DNA extracted from either sample type. Sequencing used peripheral blood. The sequence derives from a woman aged 80 or over with COVID-19, enrolled during active disease. The chain employs TRBV7-9 and TRBJ1-2; TRBD1 agrees with 7 junctional bases. The CDR3 region: CASSPRQGNGYTF. The DNA reads as follows: TGTGCCAGCAGCCCCCGACAGGGCAATGGCTACACCTTC. Outside the CDR3, residues come from the reference TRBV7-9 and TRBJ1-2 proteins, so the full variable domain is: DTGVSQNPRHKITKRGQNVTFRCDPISEHNRLYWYRQTLGQGPEFLTYFQNEAQLEKSRLLSDRFSAERPKGSFSTLEIQRTEQGDSAMYLCASSPRQGNGYTFGSGTRLTVV.